Included here is one T cell receptor beta chain sequence, with context. This clone's antigen is unknown. Base qualities are not at hand, and no much larger clone is one base apart. CDR1 is given as SGHTA and CDR2 as FQGNSA, both from the germline V gene. Compared with germline, V lacks 1 base and J lacks 5 bases; bases without a gene match: 6. The CDR3 numbers 15 residues from cysteine through phenylalanine. The kept DNA is CDR3 alone, 45 bases in frame from the first base. This specimen comes from a study of cytomegalovirus exposure and HLA in healthy donors (dated 2017 in TCRdb). The study in broad terms: An earlier analysis of approximately 640 of the donors reported 250 to 300 Gb of sequence data and roughly 110 million unique TCR beta sequences from 150 million to 200 million T cells. An early release covering roughly 580 HLA-typed donors comprised roughly 300 gigabases of sequencing data and around 86 million unique TCR sequences. Of the 300 to 400 genotyped donors, approximately 83% fell in the genetic ancestry cluster associated with self-reported Caucasian donors. The aim of the study was to test whether cataloging public T cell receptors could identify signatures of past pathogen exposure. The study profiled the T cell repertoires of 666 subjects by immunosequencing and related them to cytomegalovirus serostatus. Along with the approximately 700-subject first cohort, a separate validation cohort of some 130 different subjects was used. High-throughput TCR immunosequencing, statistical association of individual TCRs with disease status, and machine learning were combined to predict cytomegalovirus infection status. A later analysis re-analyzed previously published TCR beta repertoires from 650 to 800 donors and added high-resolution HLA genotyping to study TCR occurrence patterns. Rather than using new phenotypic data, the later analysis identified candidate immune exposures from TCR beta sequences and from how often those sequences occurred across donors. In an earlier analysis of roughly 580 of the donors, high-throughput TCR beta sequencing was used to judge whether each TCR beta V gene segment behaved as functional or pseudogenic. Donor age, sex, ethnicity and CMV serostatus were compiled together with the repertoire data. In a later genetic analysis, genome-wide SNP genotypes for about 65% of the roughly 670 donors were used, and that subset was treated as a discovery cohort. Every discovery cohort repertoire had been produced on one sequencing platform. Both class I and class II loci were covered by HLA typing, at four-digit resolution. Typing coverage varied by locus: about 629-630 donors for A, B, C, DRB1 and DQB1; around 560 for DQA1; more than 600 for DPA1; about 450 for DPB1. Because of strong linkage in the cohort, five DR-DQ haplotypes were treated as single units for association and clustering. Across some 400 genotyped donors of the cohort, an average of approximately 240,000 unique TCR beta nucleotide sequences per donor were sequenced, and 15% to 20% of those sequences were non-productive. The paper's findings and limits, for the study overall: Three of the identified cytomegalovirus-associated TCR beta chains were confirmed in vitro to be specific for cytomegalovirus antigens. In a later genetic analysis, fewer N-insertions in productive TCRs were reported among donors in an Asian-associated ancestry cluster than the approximately 710-donor mean. Because some donors lacked HLA typing at each locus, the association tests relied only on the typed subset. When HLA alleles, especially DR and DQ, strongly co-occurred, attributing TCR associations to individual alleles was difficult. A further reported finding was that TCR beta sequences accurately predicted the HLA-A and HLA-B alleles for most subjects in the first cohort. Most CMV-associated TCR beta chains appeared to be HLA-restricted in a later analysis, and the HLA associations seemed to be driven largely by CMV exposure. In the study, about 150 TCR beta chains were listed as associated with cytomegalovirus. Some IMGT-functional V segments, including TRBV6-2 and TRBV6-3, could not be distinguished by the 87-base-pair reads and were therefore excluded. Linkage disequilibrium might explain the correlated functional status among segregating V segments, but an unknown experimental factor could not be excluded. In an earlier analysis of 587 of the donors, most TCR beta V segments appeared in productive rearrangements about 87% or about 30% of the time, broadly matching IMGT annotations. According to the authors, the approach could potentially be generalized to other disease states and immunological phenotypes. Cytomegalovirus status was reported to be diagnosed by the classifier with high specificity and sensitivity in both the original and validation cohorts. In a later analysis, HLA-associated TCR beta chains showed more clonal expansion and lower generation probabilities than non-associated chains that were equally common. Most TCR sequences were observed very rarely across donors, whereas some public TCRs were present in many individuals. A later analysis found that TCR association rates varied across HLA loci, with DRB1 alleles showing the most associated TCRs and HLA-C alleles the fewest. Presence/absence analyses assumed roughly uniform sequencing depth across donors, an assumption that may not hold. A cluster of highly shared sequence variants was judged likely to represent a technical artifact of the sequencing pipeline. This cohort had only TCR beta chains sequenced, and the lack of alpha or paired-chain data limited which features could be detected. Immune exposure information for the cohort was limited to CMV serostatus. A later analysis reported that several top co-occurrence clusters appeared linked to parvovirus B19, influenza, CMV and Epstein-Barr virus. Because counts were too low, roughly 18 rarely observed V segments, including chromosome 9 orphons, were left out of the earlier analysis of roughly 600 of the donors. In a later analysis, 16,951 TCR beta sequences were associated with specific HLA alleles at a false discovery rate of 0.05. V-gene and J-gene trimming of TCR beta chains was associated with a missense DCLRE1C variant in a later genetic analysis, and the association was replicated in an independent cohort.

To prepare the library, the immunoSEQ multiplex PCR assay was applied. For the multiplex PCR, a mixture combining 60 forward primers for TCR Vbeta segments and 13 reverse primers for TCR Jbeta segments was used. Amplification of the CDR3 region of rearranged TCR beta genes was performed with a multiplex PCR assay on genomic DNA. The amplified TCR beta libraries were sequenced on the Illumina HiSeq System as 87-base-pair reads. Per the authors' processing: In a later analysis, roughly 80 million unique TCR beta chains were counted across the 666 repertoires, and around 10 million of these chains were shared by at least two donors. To remove PCR and sequencing errors, raw reads were error-corrected and collapsed into unique sequences using a nearest-neighbor algorithm that merged closely related sequences. To assign V, D and J gene segments, CDR3 sequences were aligned to IMGT reference sequences. For a sequence to be retained, at least a six-nucleotide match to both a V gene segment and a J gene segment was required. A rearrangement counted as productive if the CDR3 had no stop codons and remained in frame with V and J, and every other rearrangement counted as non-productive. CDR3 was defined by IMGT convention, running from the second conserved V-encoded cysteine to the conserved J-encoded phenylalanine. The earlier analysis of roughly 590 of the donors excluded sequences that lacked an unambiguous match to a single V gene segment. In an earlier analysis of more than 500 of the donors, a V segment was called functional when productive rearrangements were above 56.7%, and segregating when the standard deviation between donors exceeded 5%. A statistical classification framework was built for diagnosing cytomegalovirus status from the catalog of TCR beta chain sequences. A later analysis assigned V and J genes by comparing TCR nucleotide sequences with IMGT/GENE-DB human TR gene sequences. The TCRdist pipeline was used in a later analysis to assign CDR3 sequences and most-parsimonious VDJ recombination scenarios. In a later analysis, each TCR beta chain was defined by its CDR3 amino acid sequence together with its V-gene family, and reads without a unique V-gene family were excluded. As a way to deal with suspected cross-contamination and a sequencing artifact, a later analysis dropped under 600 nucleotide sequences that were highly shared and had low generation probability. In a later analysis, a clonal expansion index for each public chain was calculated from normalized within-repertoire ranks of inferred template counts. Generation probabilities in a later analysis came from a VDJ recombination model fitted to out-of-frame rearrangements, and those results were checked against IGoR. A later analysis scored TCR-TCR, TCR-HLA and TCR-CMV co-occurrence with hypergeometric tests, applying a repertoire-size bias correction to TCR pairs. False discovery rates were estimated in a later analysis by permuting HLA or CMV assignments 20 times. In a later analysis, co-occurring TCRs were grouped using DBSCAN, and TCRdist sequence similarity was added for clustering within HLA-allele-positive subsets. Co-occurrence clustering excluded repertoires with fewer than 30,000 or more than 120,000 public chains, plus five with anomalous nucleotide sharing. TCRdb provides this immuneACCESS table in a form limited to in-frame rearrangements. Some clones are lacking; in checked studies, under half of them reflect an unresolved V gene, and why the rest are absent is not known. That table is the source of V, J and clone size, and D and trimming were worked out from the DNA. The sample data list about 160,000 clones, and approximately 82% of these were observed just once. More than 8% of the sample lies in the top ten.

The cohort was made up of roughly 670 healthy bone marrow donors. Cohort members were all nominally healthy when sampled, although unrecorded immune exposures were likely present. The donor tested CMV seropositive and was one of the 289 seropositive cohort members. Every donor gave a peripheral blood sample, and the peripheral blood mononuclear cells from that sample were used for TCR beta sequencing. The Qiagen DNeasy Blood Extraction Kit was used to extract genomic DNA from the blood cell samples. This TCR was recovered from a male donor in good health and CMV-seropositive. Source material: PBMCs. The V and J genes are TRBV7-2 and TRBJ1-2, with 8 central nucleotides matching TRBD1. The nucleotides read TGTGCCAGCAGCTTAGGGGACAGGAACCTTTATGGCTACACCTTC. Its protein product is CASSLGDRNLYGYTF. Outside the CDR3, residues come from the reference TRBV7-2 and TRBJ1-2 proteins, so the full variable domain is: GAGVSQSPSNKVTEKGKDVELRCDPISGHTALYWYRQSLGQGLEFLIYFQGNSAPDKSGLPSDRFSAERTGGSVSTLTIQRTQQEDSAVYLCASSLGDRNLYGYTFGSGTRLTVV.